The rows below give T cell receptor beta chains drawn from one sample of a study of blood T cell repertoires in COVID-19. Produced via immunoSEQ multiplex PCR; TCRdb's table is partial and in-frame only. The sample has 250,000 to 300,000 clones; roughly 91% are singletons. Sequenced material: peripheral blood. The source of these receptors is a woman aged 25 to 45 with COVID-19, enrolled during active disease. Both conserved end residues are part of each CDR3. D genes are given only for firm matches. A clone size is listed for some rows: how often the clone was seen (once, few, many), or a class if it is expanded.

cdr3_aa: CASSKGANYEQYF
cdr3_nt: TGTGCCAGCTCTAAGGGGGCTAACTACGAGCAGTACTTC
v_call: TRBV6-6
clone_size: .
d_call: TRBD1
j_call: TRBJ2-7

cdr3_aa: CASSLGVVVGAGNTEAFF
cdr3_nt: TGTGCCAGCAGCTTAGGGGTCGTAGTGGGGGCTGGGAACACTGAAGCTTTCTTT
v_call: TRBV11-2
clone_size: .
d_call: .
j_call: TRBJ1-1

cdr3_aa: CASSTPGLAYEVGEQFF
cdr3_nt: TGTGCCAGCAGCACACCGGGACTAGCATATGAAGTGGGTGAGCAGTTCTTC
v_call: TRBV7-9
clone_size: .
d_call: TRBD2
j_call: TRBJ2-1

cdr3_aa: CASSQDQRGLQYF
cdr3_nt: TGCGCCAGCAGCCAAGATCAGCGGGGACTACAGTACTTC
v_call: TRBV4-1
clone_size: .
d_call: TRBD2
j_call: TRBJ2-4

cdr3_aa: CASSQGEGGTQYF
cdr3_nt: TGCGCCAGCAGCCAAGGGGAAGGAGGGACCCAGTACTTC
v_call: TRBV4-1
clone_size: .
d_call: .
j_call: TRBJ2-5

cdr3_aa: CASGGGHGNTIYF
cdr3_nt: TGTGCCAGTGGGGGGGGGCACGGAAACACCATATATTTT
v_call: TRBV19
clone_size: once
d_call: .
j_call: TRBJ1-3

cdr3_aa: CASSDEETSGSYEQYF
cdr3_nt: TGCGCCAGCAGTGATGAAGAGACTAGCGGGAGTTACGAGCAGTACTTC
v_call: TRBV10-1
clone_size: .
d_call: TRBD2
j_call: TRBJ2-7

cdr3_aa: CASSLLAGGRGANVLTF
cdr3_nt: TGCGCCAGCAGCTTATTGGCCGGGGGGCGTGGGGCCAACGTCCTGACTTTC
v_call: TRBV5-1
clone_size: .
d_call: .
j_call: TRBJ2-6

cdr3_aa: CASSWGDTEAFF
cdr3_nt: TGTGCCAGTAGTTGGGGGGACACTGAAGCTTTCTTT
v_call: TRBV19
clone_size: .
d_call: .
j_call: TRBJ1-1

cdr3_aa: CASSRDYSGNTIYF
cdr3_nt: TGCGCCAGCAGTCGGGACTACTCTGGAAACACCATATATTTT
v_call: TRBV5-1
clone_size: .
d_call: .
j_call: TRBJ1-3

cdr3_aa: CASSPRTDSQETQYF
cdr3_nt: TGTGCCAGCAGCCCCCGGACAGATTCCCAAGAGACCCAGTACTTC
v_call: TRBV13
clone_size: .
d_call: .
j_call: TRBJ2-5

cdr3_aa: CASSQRGSTYEQYF
cdr3_nt: TGCGCCAGCAGCCAAAGGGGCAGCACCTACGAGCAGTACTTC
v_call: TRBV4-1
clone_size: once
d_call: .
j_call: TRBJ2-7

cdr3_aa: CASSVLEVGHTEAFF
cdr3_nt: TGTGCCAGCAGCGTATTGGAGGTCGGACACACTGAAGCTTTCTTT
v_call: TRBV9
clone_size: .
d_call: .
j_call: TRBJ1-1

cdr3_aa: CASSLGRDSSYNEQFF
cdr3_nt: TGTGCCAGCAGCCTGGGCCGGGACAGTTCCTACAATGAGCAGTTCTTC
v_call: TRBV5-5
clone_size: .
d_call: TRBD1
j_call: TRBJ2-1

cdr3_aa: CASREGSTSVYEQYF
cdr3_nt: TGTGCCAGTAGAGAGGGAAGTACCTCCGTCTACGAGCAGTACTTC
v_call: TRBV19
clone_size: .
d_call: .
j_call: TRBJ2-7

cdr3_aa: CASSPRSGGGDTQYF
cdr3_nt: TGCGCCAGCAGCCCCCGCAGCGGGGGTGGGGATACGCAGTATTTT
v_call: TRBV5-1
clone_size: .
d_call: TRBD2
j_call: TRBJ2-3

cdr3_aa: CASSPDLSQGLIYGYTF
cdr3_nt: TGTGCCAGCTCACCGGATCTGTCTCAGGGATTGATCTATGGCTACACCTTC
v_call: TRBV18
clone_size: .
d_call: .
j_call: TRBJ1-2

cdr3_aa: CASSFHSLPSYEQYF
cdr3_nt: TGTGCCAGCAGTTTTCACAGTTTGCCCTCCTACGAGCAGTACTTC
v_call: TRBV11-2
clone_size: .
d_call: .
j_call: TRBJ2-7